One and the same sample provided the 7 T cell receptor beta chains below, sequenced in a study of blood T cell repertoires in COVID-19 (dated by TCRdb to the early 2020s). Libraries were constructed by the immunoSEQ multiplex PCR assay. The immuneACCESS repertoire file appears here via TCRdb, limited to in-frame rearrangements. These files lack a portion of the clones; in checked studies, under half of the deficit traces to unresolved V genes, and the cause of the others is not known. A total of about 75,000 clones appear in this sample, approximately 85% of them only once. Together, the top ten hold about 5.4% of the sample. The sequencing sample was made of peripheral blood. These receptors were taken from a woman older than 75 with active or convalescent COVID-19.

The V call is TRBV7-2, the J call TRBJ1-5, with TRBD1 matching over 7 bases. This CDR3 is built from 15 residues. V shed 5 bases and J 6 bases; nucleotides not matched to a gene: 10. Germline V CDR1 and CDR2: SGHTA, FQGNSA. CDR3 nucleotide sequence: TGTGCCAGCAGCACCTCCGGGACAGAAGGTCAGCCCCAGCATTTT. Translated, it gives CASSTSGTEGQPQHF.

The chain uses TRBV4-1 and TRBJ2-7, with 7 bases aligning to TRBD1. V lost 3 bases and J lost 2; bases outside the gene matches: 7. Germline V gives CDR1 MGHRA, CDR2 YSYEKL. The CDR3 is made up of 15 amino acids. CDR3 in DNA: TGCGCCAGCAGCCACCCACCCGACAGGGCCTACGAGCAGTACTTC. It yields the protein CASSHPPDRAYEQYF.

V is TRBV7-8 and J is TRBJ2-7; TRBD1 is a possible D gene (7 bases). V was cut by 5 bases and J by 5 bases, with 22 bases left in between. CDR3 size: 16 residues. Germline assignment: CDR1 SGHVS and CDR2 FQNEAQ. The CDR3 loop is CASSQIGGRGVDEQYF. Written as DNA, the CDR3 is TGTGCCAGCAGCCAGATCGGTGGCAGGGGGGTCGACGAGCAGTACTTC.

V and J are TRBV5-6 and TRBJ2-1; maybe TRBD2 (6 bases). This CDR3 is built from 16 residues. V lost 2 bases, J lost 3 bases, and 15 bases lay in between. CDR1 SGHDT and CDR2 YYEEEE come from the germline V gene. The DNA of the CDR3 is TGTGCCAGCAGCTTCGAAGCGGGTGTCATCTACAATGAGCAGTTCTTC. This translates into CASSFEAGVIYNEQFF.

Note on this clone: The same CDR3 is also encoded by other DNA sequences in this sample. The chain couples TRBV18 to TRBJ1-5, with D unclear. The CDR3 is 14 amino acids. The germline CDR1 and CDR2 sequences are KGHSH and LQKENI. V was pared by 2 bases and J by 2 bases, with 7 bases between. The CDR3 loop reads CASSPSPGNQPQHF. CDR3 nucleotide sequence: TGTGCCAGCTCACCAAGCCCGGGCAATCAGCCCCAGCATTTT.

The CDR3 reads CSVEDLKLGAPETQYF. The CDR3 nucleotides read TGCAGCGTTGAAGATCTTAAGCTAGGCGCTCCGGAGACCCAGTACTTC. The rearrangement joins TRBV29-1 to TRBJ2-5; D is uncertain. The V end lost 0 bases, the J end lost 5 bases, and 19 bases lay between the germline ends. The CDR3 consists of 16 residues. Germline CDR1 SQVTM, CDR2 ANQGSEA. The full variable domain, in which reference TRBV29-1 and TRBJ2-5 provide the parts outside the CDR3, is SAVISQKPSRDICQRGTSLTIQCQVDSQVTMMFWYRQQPGQSLTLIATANQGSEATYESGFVIDKFPISRPNLTFSTLTVSNMSPEDSSIYLCSVEDLKLGAPETQYFGPGTRLLVL.

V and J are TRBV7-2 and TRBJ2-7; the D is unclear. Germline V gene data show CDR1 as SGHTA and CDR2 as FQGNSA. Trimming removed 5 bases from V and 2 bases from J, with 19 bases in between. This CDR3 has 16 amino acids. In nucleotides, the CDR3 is TGTGCCAGCAGCCCCTTCTATCCCGTTCAAACCTACGAGCAGTACTTC. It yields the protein CASSPFYPVQTYEQYF.